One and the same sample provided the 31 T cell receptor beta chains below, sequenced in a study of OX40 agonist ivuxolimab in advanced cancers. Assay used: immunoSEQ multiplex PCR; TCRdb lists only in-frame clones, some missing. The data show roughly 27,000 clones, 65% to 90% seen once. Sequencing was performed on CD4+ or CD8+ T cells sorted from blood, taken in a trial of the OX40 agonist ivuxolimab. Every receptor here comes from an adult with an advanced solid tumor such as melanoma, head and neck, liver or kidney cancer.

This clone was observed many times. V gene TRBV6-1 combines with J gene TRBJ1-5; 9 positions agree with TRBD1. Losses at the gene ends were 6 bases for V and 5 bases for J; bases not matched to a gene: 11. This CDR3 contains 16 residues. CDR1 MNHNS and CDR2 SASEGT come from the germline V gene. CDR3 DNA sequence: TGTGCCAGCAGCGAATACCCGGGACAGGGTGATCAGCCCCAGCATTTT. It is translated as CASSEYPGQGDQPQHF.

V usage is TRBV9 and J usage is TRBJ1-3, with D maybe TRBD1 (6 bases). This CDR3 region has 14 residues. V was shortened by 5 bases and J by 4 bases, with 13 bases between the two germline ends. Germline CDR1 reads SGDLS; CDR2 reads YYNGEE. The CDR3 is CASRPETGGNTIYF. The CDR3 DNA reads TGTGCCAGCAGACCAGAGACAGGAGGAAACACCATATATTTT.

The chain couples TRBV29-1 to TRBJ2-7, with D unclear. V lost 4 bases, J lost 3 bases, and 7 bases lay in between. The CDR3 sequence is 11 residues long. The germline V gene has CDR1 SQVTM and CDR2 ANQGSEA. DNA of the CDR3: TGCAGCGTTGGGGGTGTCTACGAGCAGTACTTC. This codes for CSVGGVYEQYF.

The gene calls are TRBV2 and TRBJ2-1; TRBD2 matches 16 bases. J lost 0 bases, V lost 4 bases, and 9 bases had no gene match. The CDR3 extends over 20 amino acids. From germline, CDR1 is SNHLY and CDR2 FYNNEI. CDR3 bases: TGTGCCAGCAGTGGGGTCCCGGGACTAGCGGGGGGGGACTCCTACAATGAGCAGTTCTTC. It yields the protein CASSGVPGLAGGDSYNEQFF.

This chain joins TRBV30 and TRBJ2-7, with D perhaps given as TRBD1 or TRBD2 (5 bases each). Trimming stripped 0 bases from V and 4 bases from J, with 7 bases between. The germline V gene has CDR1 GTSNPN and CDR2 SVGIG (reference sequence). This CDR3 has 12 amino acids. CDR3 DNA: TGTGCCTGGAGTGTTGAGGGGTACGAGCAGTACTTC. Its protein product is CAWSVEGYEQYF.

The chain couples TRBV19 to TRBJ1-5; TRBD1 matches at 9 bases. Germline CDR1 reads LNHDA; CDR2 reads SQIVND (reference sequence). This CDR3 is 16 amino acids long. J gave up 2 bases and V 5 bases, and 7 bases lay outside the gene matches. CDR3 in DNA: TGTGCCAGTAGTTCGGGACAGGGCTGGCGCAATCAGCCCCAGCATTTT. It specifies CASSSGQGWRNQPQHF. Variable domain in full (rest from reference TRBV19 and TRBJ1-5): DGGITQSPKYLFRKEGQNVTLSCEQNLNHDAMYWYRQDPGQGLRLIYYSQIVNDFQKGDIAEGYSVSREKKESFPLTVTSAQKNPTAFYLCASSSGQGWRNQPQHFGDGTRLSIL.

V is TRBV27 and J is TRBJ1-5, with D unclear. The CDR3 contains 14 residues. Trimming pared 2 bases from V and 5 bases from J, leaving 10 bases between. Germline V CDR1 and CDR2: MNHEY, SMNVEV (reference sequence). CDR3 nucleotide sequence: TGTGCCAGCAGTTTACTGAAGGATGATCAGCCCCAGCATTTT. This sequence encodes CASSLLKDDQPQHF.

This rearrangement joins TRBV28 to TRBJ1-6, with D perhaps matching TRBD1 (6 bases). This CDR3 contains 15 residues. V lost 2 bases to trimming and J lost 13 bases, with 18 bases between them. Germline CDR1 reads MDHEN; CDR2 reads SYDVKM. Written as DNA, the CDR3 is TGTGCCAGCAGTTTAATCAGGGGCCGCCGTCTCCCCCTCCACTTT. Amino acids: CASSLIRGRRLPLHF.

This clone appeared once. The CDR3 coding sequence is TGCGCCAGCAGCCAAGGCGTAGTTCGGAACACTGAAGCTTTCTTT. It encodes CASSQGVVRNTEAFF. The gene calls are TRBV4-1 and TRBJ1-1, with D unresolved. The CDR3 contains 15 residues. The V end was cut by 1 base, the J end by 1 base, with 10 bases between. Germline lookup yields CDR1 MGHRA and CDR2 YSYEKL.

The CDR3 DNA reads TGCGCCAGCAGCCAAGACATCGGGTCAGGGGGGTGGAATCAGCCCCAGCATTTT. Encoded protein: CASSQDIGSGGWNQPQHF. The rearrangement joins TRBV4-1 to TRBJ1-5, with 7 bases identical to TRBD1. The CDR3 totals 18 residues. The ends lost 0 bases at V and 4 bases at J; junction bases unmatched: 12. The germline V gene has CDR1 MGHRA and CDR2 YSYEKL.

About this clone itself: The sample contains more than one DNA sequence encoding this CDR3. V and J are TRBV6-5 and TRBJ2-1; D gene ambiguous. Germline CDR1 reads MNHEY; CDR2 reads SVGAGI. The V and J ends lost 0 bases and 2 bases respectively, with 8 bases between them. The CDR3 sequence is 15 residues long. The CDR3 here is CASSYSNSPYNEQFF. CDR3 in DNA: TGTGCCAGCAGTTACTCGAATTCGCCCTACAATGAGCAGTTCTTC.

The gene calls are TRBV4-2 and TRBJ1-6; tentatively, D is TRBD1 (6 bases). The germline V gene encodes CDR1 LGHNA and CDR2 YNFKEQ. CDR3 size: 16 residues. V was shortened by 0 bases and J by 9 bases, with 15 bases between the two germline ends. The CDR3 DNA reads TGTGCCAGCAGCCAAGAAACAACCAGGGGTGGTTCACCCCTCCACTTT. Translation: CASSQETTRGGSPLHF.

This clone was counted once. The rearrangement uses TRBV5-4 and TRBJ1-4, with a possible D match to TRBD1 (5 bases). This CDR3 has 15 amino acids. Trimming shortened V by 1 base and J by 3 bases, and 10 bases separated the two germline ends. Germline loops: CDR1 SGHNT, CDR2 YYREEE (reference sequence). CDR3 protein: CASSLFQGPNEKLFF. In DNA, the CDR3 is TGTGCCAGCAGCTTGTTTCAGGGACCTAATGAAAAACTGTTTTTT.

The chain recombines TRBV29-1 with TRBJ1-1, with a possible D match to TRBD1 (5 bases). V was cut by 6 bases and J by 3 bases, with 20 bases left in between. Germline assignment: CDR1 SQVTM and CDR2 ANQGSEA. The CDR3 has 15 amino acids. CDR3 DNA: TGCAGCGTCCGAGGGGACGCCCGGGGAGACACTGAAGCTTTCTTT. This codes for CSVRGDARGDTEAFF.

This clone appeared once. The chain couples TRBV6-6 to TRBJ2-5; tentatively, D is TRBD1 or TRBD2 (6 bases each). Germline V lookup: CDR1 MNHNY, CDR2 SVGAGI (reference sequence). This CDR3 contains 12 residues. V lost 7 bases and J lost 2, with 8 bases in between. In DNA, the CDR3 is TGTGCCAGCAAAGGGGGGCAAGAGACCCAGTACTTC. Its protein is CASKGGQETQYF.

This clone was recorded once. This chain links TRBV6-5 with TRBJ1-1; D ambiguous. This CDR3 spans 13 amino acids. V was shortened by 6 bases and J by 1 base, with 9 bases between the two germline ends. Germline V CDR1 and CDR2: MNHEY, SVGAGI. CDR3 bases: TGTGCCAGCAGAGACACCCCGAACACTGAAGCTTTCTTT. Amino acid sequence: CASRDTPNTEAFF.

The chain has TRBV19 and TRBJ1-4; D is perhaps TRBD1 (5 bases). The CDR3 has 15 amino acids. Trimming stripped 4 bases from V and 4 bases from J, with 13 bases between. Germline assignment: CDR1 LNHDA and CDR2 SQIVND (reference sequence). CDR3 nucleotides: TGTGCCAGTAGTACCCGAGGGGCAGTTAATGAAAAACTGTTTTTT. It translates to CASSTRGAVNEKLFF.

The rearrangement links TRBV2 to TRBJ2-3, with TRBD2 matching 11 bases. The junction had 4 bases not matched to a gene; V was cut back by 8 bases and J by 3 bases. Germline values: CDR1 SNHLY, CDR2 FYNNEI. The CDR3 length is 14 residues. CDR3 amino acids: CASWPSGGTDTQYF. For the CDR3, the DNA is TGTGCCAGCTGGCCTAGCGGGGGGACAGATACGCAGTATTTT.

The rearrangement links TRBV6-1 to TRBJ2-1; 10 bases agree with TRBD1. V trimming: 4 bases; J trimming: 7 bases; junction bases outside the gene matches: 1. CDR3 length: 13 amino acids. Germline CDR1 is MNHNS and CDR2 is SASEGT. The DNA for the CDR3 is TGTGCCAGCAGTGGACAGGGGGCAAATGAGCAGTTCTTC. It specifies CASSGQGANEQFF.

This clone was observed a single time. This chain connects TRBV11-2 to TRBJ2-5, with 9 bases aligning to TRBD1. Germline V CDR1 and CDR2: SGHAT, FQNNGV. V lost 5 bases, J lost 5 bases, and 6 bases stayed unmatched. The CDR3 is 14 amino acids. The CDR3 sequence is CASSPGTGLETQYF. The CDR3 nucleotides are TGTGCCAGCAGCCCCGGGACAGGGCTGGAGACCCAGTACTTC.

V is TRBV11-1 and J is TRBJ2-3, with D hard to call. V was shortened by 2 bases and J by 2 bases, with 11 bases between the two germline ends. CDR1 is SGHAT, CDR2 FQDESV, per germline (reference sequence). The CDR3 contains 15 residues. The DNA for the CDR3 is TGTGCCAGCAGCTTACTGGCCCGCCCCACAGATACGCAGTATTTT. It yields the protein CASSLLARPTDTQYF.

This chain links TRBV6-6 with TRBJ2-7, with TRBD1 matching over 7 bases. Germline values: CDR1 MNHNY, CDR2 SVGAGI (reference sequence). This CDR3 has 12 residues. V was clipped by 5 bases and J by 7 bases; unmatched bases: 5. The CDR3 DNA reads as TGTGCCAGCAGTAAGGGACAGAAGGAGCAGTACTTC. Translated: CASSKGQKEQYF.

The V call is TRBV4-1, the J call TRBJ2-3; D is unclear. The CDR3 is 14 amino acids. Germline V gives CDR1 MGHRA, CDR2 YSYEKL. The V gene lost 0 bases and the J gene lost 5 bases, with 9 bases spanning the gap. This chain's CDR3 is CASSQEEWGDTQYF. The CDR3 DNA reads TGCGCCAGCAGCCAAGAAGAATGGGGAGATACGCAGTATTTT.

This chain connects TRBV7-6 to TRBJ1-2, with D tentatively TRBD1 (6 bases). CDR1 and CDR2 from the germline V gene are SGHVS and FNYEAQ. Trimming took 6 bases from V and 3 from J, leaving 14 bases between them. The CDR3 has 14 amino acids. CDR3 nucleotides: TGTGCCAGCAGGCCCGGGGGGGGCGACTATGGCTACACCTTC. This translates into CASRPGGGDYGYTF.

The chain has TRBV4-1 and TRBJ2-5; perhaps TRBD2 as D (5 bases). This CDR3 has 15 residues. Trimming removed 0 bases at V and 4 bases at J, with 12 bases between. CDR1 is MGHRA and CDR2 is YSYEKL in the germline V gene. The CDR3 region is CASSQETGYRETQYF. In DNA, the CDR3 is TGCGCCAGCAGCCAAGAAACGGGGTATCGAGAGACCCAGTACTTC.

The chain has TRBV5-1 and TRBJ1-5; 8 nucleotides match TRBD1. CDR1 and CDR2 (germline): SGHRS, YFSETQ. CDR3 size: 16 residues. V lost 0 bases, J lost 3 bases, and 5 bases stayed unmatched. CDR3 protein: CASSLGDRTINQPQHF. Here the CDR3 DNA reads TGCGCCAGCAGCTTGGGGGACAGGACCATCAATCAGCCCCAGCATTTT.

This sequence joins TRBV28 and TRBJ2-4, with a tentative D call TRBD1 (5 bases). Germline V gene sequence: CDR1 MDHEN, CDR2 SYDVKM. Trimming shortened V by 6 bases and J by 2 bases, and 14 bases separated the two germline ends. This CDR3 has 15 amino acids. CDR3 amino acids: CASRGLQVTKNIQYF. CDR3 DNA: TGTGCCAGCAGGGGATTACAGGTTACCAAAAACATTCAGTACTTC.

This chain's CDR3 is CSVGPGTGAIEQYF. For the CDR3, the DNA is TGCAGCGTGGGACCCGGGACAGGGGCGATCGAGCAGTACTTC. This sequence joins TRBV29-1 and TRBJ2-7; 10 bases are a match to TRBD1. The germline V gene encodes CDR1 SQVTM and CDR2 ANQGSEA. Trimming removed 6 bases from V and 6 bases from J; junction bases left unmatched: 11. The CDR3 contains 14 residues.

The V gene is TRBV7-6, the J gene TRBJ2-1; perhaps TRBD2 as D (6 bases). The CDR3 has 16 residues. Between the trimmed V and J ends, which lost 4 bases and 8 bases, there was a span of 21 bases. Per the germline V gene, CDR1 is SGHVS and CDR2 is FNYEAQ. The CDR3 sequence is CASSSPLERASHEQFF. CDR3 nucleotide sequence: TGTGCCAGCAGCTCCCCCCTAGAGCGGGCCTCCCATGAGCAGTTCTTC. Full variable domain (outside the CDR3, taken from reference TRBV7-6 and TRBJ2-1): GAGVSQSPRYKVTKRGQDVALRCDPISGHVSLYWYRQALGQGPEFLTYFNYEAQQDKSGLPNDRFSAERPEGSISTLTIQRTEQRDSAMYRCASSSPLERASHEQFFGPGTRLTVL.

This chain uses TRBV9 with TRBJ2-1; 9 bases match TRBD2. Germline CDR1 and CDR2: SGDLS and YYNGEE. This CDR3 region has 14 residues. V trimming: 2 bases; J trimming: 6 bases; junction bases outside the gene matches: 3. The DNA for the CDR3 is TGTGCCAGCAGCGTTAGCGGGGGTCTCAATGAGCAGTTCTTC. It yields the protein CASSVSGGLNEQFF.

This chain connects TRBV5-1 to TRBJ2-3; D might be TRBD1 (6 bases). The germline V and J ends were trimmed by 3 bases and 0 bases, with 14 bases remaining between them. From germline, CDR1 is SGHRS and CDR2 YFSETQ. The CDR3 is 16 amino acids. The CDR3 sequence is CASSSGQTSSTDTQYF. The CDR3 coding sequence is TGCGCCAGCAGCTCAGGACAGACATCTAGCACAGATACGCAGTATTTT.